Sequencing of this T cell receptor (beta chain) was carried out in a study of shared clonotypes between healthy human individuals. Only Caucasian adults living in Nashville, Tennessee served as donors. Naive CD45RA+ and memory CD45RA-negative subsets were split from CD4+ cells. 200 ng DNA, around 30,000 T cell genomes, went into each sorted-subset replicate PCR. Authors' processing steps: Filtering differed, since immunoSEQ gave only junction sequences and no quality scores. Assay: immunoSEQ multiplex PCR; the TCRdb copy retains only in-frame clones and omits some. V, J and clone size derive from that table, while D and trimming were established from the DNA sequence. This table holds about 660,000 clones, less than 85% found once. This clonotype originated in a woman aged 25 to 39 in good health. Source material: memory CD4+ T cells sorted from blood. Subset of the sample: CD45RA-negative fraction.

CDR3 in DNA: TGTGCCAGCAGCTTGAAACAGGGGGCGACTGGAAACACCATATATTTT. Protein sequence: CASSLKQGATGNTIYF. The chain is built from TRBV5-8 and TRBJ1-3, with 9 bases identical to TRBD1. The CDR3 totals 16 residues. The trim removed 1 base at V and 2 bases at J, leaving 4 bases unmatched. Per germline, CDR1 SGHTS and CDR2 YDEGEE.